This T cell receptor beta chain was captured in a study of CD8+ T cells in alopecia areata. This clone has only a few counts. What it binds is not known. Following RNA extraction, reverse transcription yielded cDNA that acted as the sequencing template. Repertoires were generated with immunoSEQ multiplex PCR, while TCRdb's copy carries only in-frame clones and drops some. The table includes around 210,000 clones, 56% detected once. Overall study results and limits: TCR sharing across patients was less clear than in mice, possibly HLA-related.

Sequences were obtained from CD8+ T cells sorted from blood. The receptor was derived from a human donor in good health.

The CDR3 nucleotides read TGTGCCAGCTCACCACAGATTGGGGGGGCCAAAGATACGCAGTATTTT. Its protein is CASSPQIGGAKDTQYF. The rearrangement links TRBV18 to TRBJ2-3, with D possibly TRBD2 on 7 matching bases. V gave up 1 base and J gave up 5 bases, with 16 bases separating them. The V gene's germline CDR1 is KGHSH and CDR2 LQKENI. CDR3 length: 16 amino acids.